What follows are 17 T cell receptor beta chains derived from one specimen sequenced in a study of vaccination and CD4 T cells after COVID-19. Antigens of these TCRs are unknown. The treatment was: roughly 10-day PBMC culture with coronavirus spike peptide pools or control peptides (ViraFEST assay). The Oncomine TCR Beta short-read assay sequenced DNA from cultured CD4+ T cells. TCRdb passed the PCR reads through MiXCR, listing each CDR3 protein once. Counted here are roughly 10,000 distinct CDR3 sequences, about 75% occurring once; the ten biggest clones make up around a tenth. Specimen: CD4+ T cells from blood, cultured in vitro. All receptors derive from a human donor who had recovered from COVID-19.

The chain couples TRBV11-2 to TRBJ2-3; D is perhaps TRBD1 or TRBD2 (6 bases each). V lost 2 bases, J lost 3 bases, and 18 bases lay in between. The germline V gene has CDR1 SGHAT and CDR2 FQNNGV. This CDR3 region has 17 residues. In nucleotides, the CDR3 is TGTGCCAGCAGCTTACTTTGGGGGCCCGCGGGGACAGATACGCAGTATTTT. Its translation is CASSLLWGPAGTDTQYF.

The CDR3 region is CASSPGTGHQPQHF. In nucleotides, the CDR3 is TGTGCCAGCAGTCCCGGGACAGGTCATCAGCCCCAGCATTTT. The rearrangement uses TRBV2 and TRBJ1-5, with 8 nucleotides matching TRBD1. The CDR3 runs 14 residues. CDR1 SNHLY and CDR2 FYNNEI come from the germline V gene. V was pared by 5 bases and J by 5 bases, with 5 bases of the junction left unmatched.

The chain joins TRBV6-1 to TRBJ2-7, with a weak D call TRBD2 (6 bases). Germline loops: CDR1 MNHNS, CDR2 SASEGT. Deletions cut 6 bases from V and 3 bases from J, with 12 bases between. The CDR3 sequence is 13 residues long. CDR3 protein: CASSRGLYYEQYF. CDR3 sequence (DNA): TGTGCCAGCAGCCGGGGACTCTACTACGAGCAGTACTTC.

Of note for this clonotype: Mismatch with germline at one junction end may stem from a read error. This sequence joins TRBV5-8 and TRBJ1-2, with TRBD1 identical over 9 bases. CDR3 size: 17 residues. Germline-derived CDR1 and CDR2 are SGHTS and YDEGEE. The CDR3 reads CASSLPGQGFSNYGYAF. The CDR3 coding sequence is TGTGCCAGCAGCTTGCCGGGACAGGGATTCTCTAACTATGGCTACGCCTTC.

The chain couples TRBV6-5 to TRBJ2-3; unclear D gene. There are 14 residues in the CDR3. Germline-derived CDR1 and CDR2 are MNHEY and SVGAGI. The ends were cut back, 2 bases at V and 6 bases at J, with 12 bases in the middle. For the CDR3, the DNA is TGTGCCAGCAGTTACGGGCGGAGTACGGATACGCAGTATTTT. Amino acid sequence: CASSYGRSTDTQYF.

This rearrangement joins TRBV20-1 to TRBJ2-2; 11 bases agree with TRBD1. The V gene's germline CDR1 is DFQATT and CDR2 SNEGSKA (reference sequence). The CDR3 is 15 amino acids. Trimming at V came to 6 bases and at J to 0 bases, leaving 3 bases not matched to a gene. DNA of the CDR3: TGCAGTGCCTCGGGACAGGGGGCGAACACCGGGGAGCTGTTTTTT. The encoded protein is CSASGQGANTGELFF.

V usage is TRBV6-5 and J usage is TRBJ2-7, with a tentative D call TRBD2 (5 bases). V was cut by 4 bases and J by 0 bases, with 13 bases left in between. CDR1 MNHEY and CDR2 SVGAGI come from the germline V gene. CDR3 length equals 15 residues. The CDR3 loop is CASSSERGSSYEQYF. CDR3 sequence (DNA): TGTGCCAGCAGTTCGGAACGTGGGAGCTCCTACGAGCAGTACTTC.

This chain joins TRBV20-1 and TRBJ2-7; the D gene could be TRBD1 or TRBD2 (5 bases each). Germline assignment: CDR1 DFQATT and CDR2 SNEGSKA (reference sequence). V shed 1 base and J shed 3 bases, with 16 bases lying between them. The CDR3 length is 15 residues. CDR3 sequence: CSARGPRGGYYEQYF. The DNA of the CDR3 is TGCAGTGCTAGAGGGCCCCGTGGGGGATACTACGAGCAGTACTTC.

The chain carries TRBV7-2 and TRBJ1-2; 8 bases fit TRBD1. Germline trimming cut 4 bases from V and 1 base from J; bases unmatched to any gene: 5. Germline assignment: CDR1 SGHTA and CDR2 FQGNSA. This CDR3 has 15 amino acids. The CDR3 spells CASSYTGGGNYGYTF. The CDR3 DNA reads TGTGCCAGCAGCTACACAGGGGGAGGTAACTATGGCTACACCTTC.

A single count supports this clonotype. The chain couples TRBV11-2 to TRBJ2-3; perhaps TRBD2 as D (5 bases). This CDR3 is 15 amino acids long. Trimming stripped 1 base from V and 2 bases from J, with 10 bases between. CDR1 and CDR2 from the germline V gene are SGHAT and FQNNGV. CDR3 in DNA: TGTGCCAGCAGCTTAGCGGGATACTACACAGATACGCAGTATTTT. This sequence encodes CASSLAGYYTDTQYF.

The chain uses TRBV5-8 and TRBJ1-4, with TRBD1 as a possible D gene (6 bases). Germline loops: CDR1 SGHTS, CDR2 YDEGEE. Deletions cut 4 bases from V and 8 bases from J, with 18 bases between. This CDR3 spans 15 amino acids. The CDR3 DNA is TGTGCCAGCAGCCCCAGGGGCCAACCTCCAGAAAAACTGTTTTTT. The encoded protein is CASSPRGQPPEKLFF.

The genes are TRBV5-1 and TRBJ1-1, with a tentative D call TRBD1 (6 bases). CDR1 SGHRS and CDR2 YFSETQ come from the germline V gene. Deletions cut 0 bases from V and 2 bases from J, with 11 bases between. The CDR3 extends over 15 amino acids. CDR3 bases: TGCGCCAGCAGCTTGGTGGCAGGGGTTAACACTGAAGCTTTCTTT. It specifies CASSLVAGVNTEAFF.

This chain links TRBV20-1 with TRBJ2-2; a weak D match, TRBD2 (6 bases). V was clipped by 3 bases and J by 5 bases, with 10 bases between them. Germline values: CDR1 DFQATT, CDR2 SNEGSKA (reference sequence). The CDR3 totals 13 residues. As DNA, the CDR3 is TGCAGTGCTAGCGGGAGTGCGACCGGGGAGCTGTTTTTT. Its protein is CSASGSATGELFF.

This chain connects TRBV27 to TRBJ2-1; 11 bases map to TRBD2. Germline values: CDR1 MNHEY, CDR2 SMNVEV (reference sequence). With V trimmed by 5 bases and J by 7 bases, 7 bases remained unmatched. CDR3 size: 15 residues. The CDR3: CASSILSGRGNEQFF. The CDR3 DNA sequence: TGTGCCAGCAGTATTCTTAGCGGGAGGGGGAATGAGCAGTTCTTC.

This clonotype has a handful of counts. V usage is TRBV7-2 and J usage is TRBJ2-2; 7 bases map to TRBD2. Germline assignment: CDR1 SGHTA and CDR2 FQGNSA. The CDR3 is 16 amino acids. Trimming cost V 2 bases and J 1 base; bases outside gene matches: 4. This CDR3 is CASSLLAVMNTGELFF. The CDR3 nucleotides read TGTGCCAGCAGCTTACTAGCGGTCATGAACACCGGGGAGCTGTTTTTT.

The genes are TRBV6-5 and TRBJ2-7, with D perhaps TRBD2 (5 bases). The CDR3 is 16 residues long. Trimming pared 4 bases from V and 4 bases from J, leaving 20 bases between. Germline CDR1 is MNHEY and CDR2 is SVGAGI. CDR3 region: CASSFPPRARGYEQYF. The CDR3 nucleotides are TGTGCCAGCAGTTTTCCCCCTCGGGCCCGAGGGTACGAGCAGTACTTC.

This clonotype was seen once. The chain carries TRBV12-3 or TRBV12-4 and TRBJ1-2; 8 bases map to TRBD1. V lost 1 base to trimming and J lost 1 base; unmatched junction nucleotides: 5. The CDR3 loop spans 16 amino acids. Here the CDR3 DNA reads TGTGCCAGCAGTTTAGGACAGGGGCGATTTAACTATGGCTACACCTTC. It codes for CASSLGQGRFNYGYTF.